Listed here are 9 T cell receptor beta chains from one sample, sequenced in a study of OX40 agonist ivuxolimab in advanced cancers. Repertoires were generated with immunoSEQ multiplex PCR, while TCRdb's copy carries only in-frame clones and drops some. The sample has about 52,000 clones, approximately 86% seen once; the top ten hold 14% to 15%. This material consisted of CD4+ or CD8+ T cells sorted from blood, taken in a trial of the OX40 agonist ivuxolimab. These receptors were collected from an adult with an advanced solid tumor such as melanoma, head and neck, liver or kidney cancer.

This clone was counted a few times. The CDR3 spells CASSLEYWDGNSNQPQHF. The CDR3 DNA reads TGTGCCAGCAGCTTGGAATACTGGGACGGAAATAGCAATCAGCCCCAGCATTTT. The chain recombines TRBV7-2 with TRBJ1-5, with TRBD1 as a possible D gene (5 bases). Trimming shortened V by 3 bases and J by 0 bases, and 18 bases separated the two germline ends. CDR1 and CDR2 (germline): SGHTA, FQGNSA. This CDR3 comprises 18 residues.

This rearrangement joins TRBV18 to TRBJ1-1, with 9 bases identical to TRBD1. J lost 0 bases, V lost 0 bases, and 8 bases had no gene match. The CDR3 runs to 18 residues. From germline, CDR1 is KGHSH and CDR2 LQKENI. The CDR3 sequence: CASSPPPWDRVMNTEAFF. CDR3 sequence (DNA): TGTGCCAGCTCACCACCACCCTGGGACAGGGTCATGAACACTGAAGCTTTCTTT.

This rearrangement joins TRBV5-1 to TRBJ2-3; 11 bases map to TRBD1. Germline lookup yields CDR1 SGHRS and CDR2 YFSETQ. The CDR3 has 15 residues. Unmatched junction bases numbered 1, after V lost 2 bases and J lost 2 bases. The CDR3 loop reads CASSFGQGATDTQYF. In DNA, the CDR3 is TGCGCCAGCAGCTTCGGACAGGGGGCCACAGATACGCAGTATTTT.

As to this clone: At one end the junction does not follow the germline gene, possibly because of a read error. V and J are TRBV23-1 and TRBJ1-1, with unresolved D. TRBV23-1 is assigned to the ORF class and has an uncertain function. CDR3 length equals 16 residues. DNA of the CDR3: TGCGCCAGCACTCAATCGGGTCCGGGATCGAACACTGAAGCTTTCTTT. Translating it yields CASTQSGPGSNTEAFF.

The chain uses TRBV9 and TRBJ2-2; the D is unclear. CDR3 length equals 13 residues. CDR1 is SGDLS, CDR2 YYNGEE, per germline. V lost 5 bases and J 2 bases, leaving 7 bases between the germline ends. The chain's CDR3 is CASRDLNTGELFF. The CDR3 nucleotides are TGTGCCAGCAGGGATTTAAACACCGGGGAGCTGTTTTTT.

Only a few counts were recorded for this clone. This sequence joins TRBV27 and TRBJ2-1; 10 bases are a match to TRBD2. This CDR3 region has 15 residues. The V and J ends lost 1 base and 6 bases, in that order; junction bases with no gene match: 3. Germline V CDR1 and CDR2: MNHEY, SMNVEV (reference sequence). The CDR3 DNA is TGTGCCAGCAGTTTATGGACTAGCGGACCCAATGAGCAGTTCTTC. It encodes CASSLWTSGPNEQFF.

This chain links TRBV6-5 with TRBJ2-3; possible D gene TRBD1, 5 bases. CDR3 length: 15 amino acids. V was cut by 2 bases and J by 4 bases, with 13 bases left in between. Germline V gene sequence: CDR1 MNHEY, CDR2 SVGAGI. The CDR3 bases are TGTGCCAGCAGTTACGAAGACAGTAGCTCAGATACGCAGTATTTT. It is translated as CASSYEDSSSDTQYF.

The rearrangement uses TRBV7-2 and TRBJ1-2, with TRBD1 as a possible D gene (5 bases). Germline CDR1 is SGHTA and CDR2 is FQGNSA. CDR3 length: 16 amino acids. The V and J ends lost 2 bases and 5 bases respectively, with 18 bases between them. The CDR3 here is CASSLTGREVPYGYTF. The CDR3 DNA reads as TGTGCCAGCAGCTTAACAGGCAGGGAGGTTCCTTATGGCTACACCTTC.

This clone was detected once. The rearrangement joins TRBV13 to TRBJ2-7, with TRBD1 identical over 11 bases. Trimming removed 7 bases from V and 3 bases from J; junction bases left unmatched: 8. Germline CDR1 reads PRHDT; CDR2 reads FYEKMQ (reference sequence). The CDR3 extends over 15 amino acids. As DNA, the CDR3 is TGTGCCAGCATCCCTAAGGGGACAGGGGGCTACGAGCAGTACTTC. It yields the protein CASIPKGTGGYEQYF.